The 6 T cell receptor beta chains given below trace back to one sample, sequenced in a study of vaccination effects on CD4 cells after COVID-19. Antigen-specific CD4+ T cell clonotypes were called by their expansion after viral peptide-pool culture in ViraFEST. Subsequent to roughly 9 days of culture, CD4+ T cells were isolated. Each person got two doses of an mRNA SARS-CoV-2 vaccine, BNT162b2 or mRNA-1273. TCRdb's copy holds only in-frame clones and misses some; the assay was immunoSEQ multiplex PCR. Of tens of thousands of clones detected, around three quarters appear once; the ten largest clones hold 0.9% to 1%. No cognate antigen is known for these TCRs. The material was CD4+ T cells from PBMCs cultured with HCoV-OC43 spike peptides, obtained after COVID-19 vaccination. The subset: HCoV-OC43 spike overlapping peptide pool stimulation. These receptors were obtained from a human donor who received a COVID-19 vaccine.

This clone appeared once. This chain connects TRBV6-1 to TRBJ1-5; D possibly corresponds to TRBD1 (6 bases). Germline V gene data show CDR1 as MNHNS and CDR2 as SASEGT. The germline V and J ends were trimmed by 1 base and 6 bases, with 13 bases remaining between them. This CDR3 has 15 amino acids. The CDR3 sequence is CASSEDGRGFQPQHF. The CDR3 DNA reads TGTGCCAGCAGTGAAGACGGGAGGGGGTTTCAGCCCCAGCATTTT.

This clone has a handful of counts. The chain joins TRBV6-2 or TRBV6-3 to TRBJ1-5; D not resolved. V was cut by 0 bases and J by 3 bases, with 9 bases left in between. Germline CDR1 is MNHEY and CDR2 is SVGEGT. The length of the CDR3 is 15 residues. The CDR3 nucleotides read TGTGCCAGCAGTTACTCTGGTGTAACCAATCAGCCCCAGCATTTT. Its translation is CASSYSGVTNQPQHF.

CDR3 residues: CASSITSGQETQYF. The DNA of the CDR3 is TGTGCCAGTAGTATAACTAGCGGGCAAGAGACCCAGTACTTC. The chain couples TRBV19 to TRBJ2-5, with 9 positions matching TRBD2. Germline-derived CDR1 and CDR2 are LNHDA and SQIVND (reference sequence). The CDR3 spans 14 residues. Losses at the gene ends were 2 bases for V and 2 bases for J; bases not matched to a gene: 0.

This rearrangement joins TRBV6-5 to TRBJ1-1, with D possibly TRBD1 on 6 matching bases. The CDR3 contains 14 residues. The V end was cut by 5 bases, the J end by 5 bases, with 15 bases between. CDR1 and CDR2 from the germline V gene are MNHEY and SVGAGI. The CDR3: CASSTPGGHTEAFF. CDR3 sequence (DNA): TGTGCCAGCAGTACCCCGGGGGGCCATACTGAAGCTTTCTTT.

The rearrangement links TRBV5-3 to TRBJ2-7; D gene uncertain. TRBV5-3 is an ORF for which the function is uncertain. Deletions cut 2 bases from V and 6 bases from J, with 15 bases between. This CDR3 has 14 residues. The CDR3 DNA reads TGTGCCAGAAGCTTTAGTCACCGCCTTTGCGAGCAGTACGTC. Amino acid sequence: CARSFSHRLCEQYV.

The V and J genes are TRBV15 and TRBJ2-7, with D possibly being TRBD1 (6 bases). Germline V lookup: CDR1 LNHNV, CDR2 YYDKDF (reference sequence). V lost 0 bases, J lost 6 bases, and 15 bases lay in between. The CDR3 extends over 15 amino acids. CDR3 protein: CATSRDRGVAAEQYV. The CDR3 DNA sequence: TGTGCCACCAGCAGAGACAGGGGAGTGGCGGCCGAGCAGTACGTC.